This TCR beta chain was documented in a study of blood T cell repertoires in COVID-19. Study at large: Material from acute and convalescent COVID-19 was sourced from the United States, Italy and Spain.

The repertoire was sequenced with immunoSEQ multiplex PCR; TCRdb's copy has only in-frame clones and lacks some. The sample lists 410,000 or so clones; 89% were seen once. V shed 3 bases and J 4 bases; nucleotides not matched to a gene: 5. Germline CDR1 and CDR2: MRHNA and SNTAGT. The CDR3 extends over 15 amino acids. This TCR came from a woman in her forties with COVID-19, enrolled during active disease. The gene calls are TRBV6-4 and TRBJ2-3; TRBD1 matches at 9 bases. Material for sequencing was peripheral blood. Here the CDR3 DNA reads TGTGCCAGCAGTGAACAGGGGGCAGGGGCAGATACGCAGTATTTT. Translation: CASSEQGAGADTQYF.